The next 28 T cell receptor beta chains were all read from a single sample in a study of T cell changes during pregnancy in multiple sclerosis. Clones were sequenced by immunoSEQ multiplex PCR, and TCRdb holds only the in-frame ones, with some missing. Here the sample spans under 130,000 clones, 80% to 95% being singletons. Here the sequenced sample was peripheral blood, taken after pregnancy. These receptors were taken from a female donor with multiple sclerosis, enrolled in a pregnancy study.

As to this clone: Other DNA variants within this sample encode the same CDR3. This chain connects TRBV19 to TRBJ2-7, with a possible D match to TRBD1 (6 bases). Per the germline V gene, CDR1 is LNHDA and CDR2 is SQIVND (reference sequence). Deletions cut 5 bases from V and 4 bases from J, with 12 bases between. The CDR3 extends over 13 amino acids. CDR3: CASSPGTTYEQYF. The CDR3 DNA reads TGTGCCAGTAGTCCCGGGACAACATACGAGCAGTACTTC.

This chain joins TRBV10-3 and TRBJ2-7; possible D gene TRBD1, 5 bases. V was pared by 0 bases and J by 3 bases, with 9 bases between. The CDR3 extends over 14 amino acids. The germline CDR1 and CDR2 sequences are ENHRY and SYGVKD. CDR3 region: CAISESRGNYEQYF. CDR3 nucleotide sequence: TGTGCCATCAGTGAGTCAAGGGGAAACTACGAGCAGTACTTC.

The gene calls are TRBV10-3 and TRBJ1-4; D possibly corresponds to TRBD1 (5 bases). Germline V gene lookup returns CDR1 ENHRY and CDR2 SYGVKD. The length of the CDR3 is 15 residues. V was clipped by 5 bases and J by 2 bases, with 12 bases between them. CDR3 DNA sequence: TGTGCCATCAGTAAGGGGAGGGCGACTAATGAAAAACTGTTTTTT. It translates to CAISKGRATNEKLFF.

This clone was detected once. The rearrangement links TRBV11-2 to TRBJ1-4; 9 bases line up with TRBD1. V was pared by 6 bases and J by 8 bases, with 10 bases of the junction left unmatched. Per germline, CDR1 SGHAT and CDR2 FQNNGV. The length of the CDR3 is 15 residues. CDR3 sequence: CASRGVGTGSEKLFF. The CDR3 DNA reads as TGTGCCAGCAGGGGAGTAGGGACAGGGAGCGAAAAACTGTTTTTT.

In its sample, this clone was seen a few times. The chain recombines TRBV2 with TRBJ1-4; TRBD1 agrees at 8 bases. The germline V gene encodes CDR1 SNHLY and CDR2 FYNNEI. Losses at the gene ends were 3 bases for V and 1 base for J; bases not matched to a gene: 1. The CDR3 totals 15 residues. CDR3 coding DNA: TGTGCCAGCAGTGAGACAGGGGTAACTAATGAAAAACTGTTTTTT. Translation: CASSETGVTNEKLFF.

This sequence joins TRBV5-4 and TRBJ1-1; 9 nucleotides line up with TRBD1. The CDR3 totals 16 residues. CDR1 and CDR2 (germline): SGHNT, YYREEE (reference sequence). The V segment lost 6 bases and the J segment 4 bases; nucleotides outside the gene matches: 13. The CDR3 here is CASIPPGQGIGTEAFF. The CDR3 coding sequence is TGTGCCAGCATCCCCCCGGGACAGGGTATTGGCACTGAAGCTTTCTTT.

The chain is built from TRBV30 and TRBJ2-1; D is possibly TRBD1 (5 bases). The V gene lost 7 bases and the J gene lost 7 bases, with 23 bases spanning the gap. Germline CDR1 is GTSNPN and CDR2 is SVGIG (reference sequence). CDR3 length: 15 amino acids. CDR3 region: CAFLPPSQGWNEQFF. The CDR3 nucleotides read TGTGCCTTTCTTCCCCCGTCGCAGGGTTGGAATGAGCAGTTCTTC.

This clone was seen once. The gene calls are TRBV11-2 and TRBJ2-2, with a tentative D call TRBD2 (7 bases). This CDR3 comprises 16 residues. V lost 5 bases and J 4 bases, leaving 17 bases between the germline ends. Germline V gene sequence: CDR1 SGHAT, CDR2 FQNNGV. CDR3 coding DNA: TGTGCCAGCAGCCGGTGGGAGGGGGGCCCCACCGGGGAGCTGTTTTTT. This encodes CASSRWEGGPTGELFF.

The chain is built from TRBV5-1 and TRBJ2-5, with a weak D call TRBD2 (5 bases). The germline gives CDR1 SGHRS, CDR2 YFSETQ. CDR3 length equals 13 residues. Trimming shortened V by 5 bases and J by 3 bases, and 11 bases separated the two germline ends. CDR3 in amino acids: CASSAAGEETQYF. The DNA of the CDR3 is TGCGCCAGCAGTGCTGCCGGGGAAGAGACCCAGTACTTC.

V usage is TRBV2 and J usage is TRBJ1-5; possible D gene TRBD1, 5 bases. V was shortened by 3 bases and J by 7 bases, with 10 bases between the two germline ends. The CDR3 is 13 residues long. Per the germline V gene, CDR1 is SNHLY and CDR2 is FYNNEI. The CDR3: CASSEIGGQPQHF. CDR3 coding DNA: TGTGCCAGCAGTGAGATCGGGGGGCAGCCCCAGCATTTT.

The chain links TRBV4-2 to TRBJ2-5; 7 nucleotides agree with TRBD1. The CDR3 contains 17 residues. Germline V CDR1 and CDR2: LGHNA, YNFKEQ. After removal of 4 bases from V and 3 bases from J, the junction contained 14 bases not matched to a gene. The DNA for the CDR3 is TGTGCCAGCAGCCTACGCATAGGGGGCAGTGGGGAAGAGACCCAGTACTTC. Its translation: CASSLRIGGSGEETQYF.

The rearrangement joins TRBV6-1 to TRBJ2-1, with unresolved D. Germline V gene data show CDR1 as MNHNS and CDR2 as SASEGT. Trimming removed 6 bases from V and 14 bases from J, with 14 bases in between. The length of the CDR3 is 11 residues. This CDR3 reads CASSELREEFF. In nucleotides, the CDR3 is TGTGCCAGCAGCGAACTACGCGAGGAGTTCTTC.

The chain links TRBV7-6 to TRBJ2-7; the match to TRBD2 covers 7 bases. The J segment lost 2 bases and the V segment lost 1 base, leaving 8 bases of the junction unmatched. CDR3 length: 16 amino acids. In germline, CDR1 is SGHVS, CDR2 FNYEAQ. This CDR3 is CASSLGGGGVTYEQYF. CDR3 bases: TGTGCCAGCAGCTTAGGGGGGGGTGGGGTAACCTACGAGCAGTACTTC. Looking up the rest from reference TRBV7-6 and TRBJ2-7 gives the full variable domain: GAGVSQSPRYKVTKRGQDVALRCDPISGHVSLYWYRQALGQGPEFLTYFNYEAQQDKSGLPNDRFSAERPEGSISTLTIQRTEQRDSAMYRCASSLGGGGVTYEQYFGPGTRLTVT.

CDR3 amino acids: CASSQDPDRADSFNEKLFF. The CDR3 DNA reads as TGCGCCAGCAGCCAAGACCCTGACAGGGCCGACTCTTTTAATGAAAAACTGTTTTTT. The J gene is TRBJ1-4, the V gene TRBV4-1, with 7 bases aligning to TRBD1. V was pared by 0 bases and J by 4 bases, with 14 bases of the junction left unmatched. The CDR3 totals 19 residues. Germline V gene lookup returns CDR1 MGHRA and CDR2 YSYEKL.

The J gene is TRBJ2-1, the V gene TRBV5-1; 9 bases match TRBD1. The junction had 13 bases not matched to a gene; V was cut back by 3 bases and J by 6 bases. In germline, CDR1 is SGHRS, CDR2 YFSETQ. This CDR3 has 17 amino acids. CDR3 bases: TGCGCCAGCAGCTCAATAAATCCGGGACAGGGTGGCAATGAGCAGTTCTTC. Residues: CASSSINPGQGGNEQFF.

This sequence joins TRBV7-3 and TRBJ2-2; TRBD2 matches at 9 bases. The germline V gene has CDR1 SGHTA and CDR2 FQGTGA. V was pared by 5 bases and J by 8 bases, with 6 bases of the junction left unmatched. CDR3 length: 14 residues. The CDR3 is CASSAGLAVGELFF. CDR3 bases: TGTGCCAGCAGCGCGGGACTAGCCGTGGGGGAGCTGTTTTTT. Full variable domain (remainder filled in from reference TRBV7-3 and TRBJ2-2): GAGVSQTPSNKVTEKGKYVELRCDPISGHTALYWYRQSLGQGPEFLIYFQGTGAADDSGLPNDRFFAVRPEGSVSTLKIQRTERGDSAVYLCASSAGLAVGELFFGEGSRLTVL.

The chain joins TRBV6-1 to TRBJ2-5; D is perhaps TRBD2 (6 bases). V was cut by 9 bases and J by 5 bases, with 13 bases left in between. The CDR3 spans 12 residues. Germline V gene sequence: CDR1 MNHNS, CDR2 SASEGT. CDR3 bases: TGTGCCAGTGGAGGGTATCGTGAGACCCAGTACTTC. This codes for CASGGYRETQYF.

This clone was seen only once. This chain joins TRBV5-6 and TRBJ2-7; D perhaps matches TRBD1 (6 bases). The germline V gene encodes CDR1 SGHDT and CDR2 YYEEEE. The V and J ends lost 0 bases and 1 base respectively, with 8 bases between them. The CDR3 is 14 residues long. CDR3 bases: TGTGCCAGCAGCTTGGCCGGGACATCCTACGAGCAGTACTTC. Protein sequence: CASSLAGTSYEQYF.

The chain uses TRBV15 and TRBJ1-6; the D gene is possibly TRBD1 (5 bases). CDR1 is LNHNV and CDR2 is YYDKDF in the germline V gene (reference sequence). This CDR3 comprises 19 residues. Trimming removed 2 bases from V and 7 bases from J, with 24 bases in between. The DNA for the CDR3 is TGTGCCACCAGCAGATCCCGGGACTGGCGGCGTTCGGGAAATTCACCCCTCCACTTT. Protein: CATSRSRDWRRSGNSPLHF.

This clone was observed once. V and J are TRBV2 and TRBJ2-1; D unclear. V was pared by 1 base and J by 3 bases, with 22 bases between. CDR3 size: 19 residues. Germline CDR1 reads SNHLY; CDR2 reads FYNNEI. CDR3 sequence (DNA): TGTGCCAGCAGTGAAGGGCTAGTTGCTTTATCCGCGAACTACAATGAGCAGTTCTTC. Residues: CASSEGLVALSANYNEQFF.

The chain combines TRBV5-1 with TRBJ2-7; no clear D. V was shortened by 1 base and J by 1 base, with 9 bases between the two germline ends. The CDR3 consists of 14 residues. Germline CDR1 and CDR2: SGHRS and YFSETQ. CDR3: CASSLHGSSYEQYF. The DNA for the CDR3 is TGCGCCAGCAGCTTGCATGGCAGTTCCTACGAGCAGTACTTC.

The chain joins TRBV27 to TRBJ2-1; D uncertain. Trimming pared 3 bases from V and 3 bases from J, leaving 15 bases between. The CDR3 length is 16 residues. CDR1 and CDR2 (germline): MNHEY, SMNVEV (reference sequence). The CDR3 sequence is CASSFYPLSGYNEQFF. The CDR3 nucleotides are TGTGCCAGCAGTTTCTATCCCCTAAGTGGCTACAATGAGCAGTTCTTC.

This clone was seen just once. This rearrangement joins TRBV5-6 to TRBJ2-1; D call uncertain. The CDR3 extends over 12 amino acids. CDR1 is SGHDT, CDR2 YYEEEE, per germline. Trimming stripped 0 bases from V and 7 bases from J, with 5 bases between. The CDR3 loop is CASSLDSNEQFF. As DNA, the CDR3 is TGTGCCAGCAGCTTGGACTCGAATGAGCAGTTCTTC.

The gene calls are TRBV9 and TRBJ2-7; the D gene is possibly TRBD2 (7 bases). The CDR3 sequence is 15 residues long. V shed 4 bases and J shed 5 bases, with 19 bases lying between them. The germline V gene encodes CDR1 SGDLS and CDR2 YYNGEE. The chain's CDR3 is CASSPHLRGADEQYF. CDR3 DNA: TGTGCCAGCAGCCCCCACCTCCGGGGGGCCGACGAGCAGTACTTC.

This clone appeared a single time. The CDR3 protein is CASSTSGGGRETQYF. As DNA, the CDR3 is TGTGCCAGCAGCACCAGCGGGGGGGGCAGGGAGACCCAGTACTTC. The rearrangement uses TRBV9 and TRBJ2-5, with 10 bases aligning to TRBD2. Trimming cost V 4 bases and J 5 bases; bases outside gene matches: 8. The CDR3 spans 15 residues. CDR1 and CDR2 from the germline V gene are SGDLS and YYNGEE.

The chain has TRBV7-9 and TRBJ2-1; D uncertain. The length of the CDR3 is 15 residues. Trimming took 1 base from V and 3 from J, leaving 10 bases between them. Germline V lookup: CDR1 SEHNR, CDR2 FQNEAQ (reference sequence). The CDR3 DNA follows: TGTGCCAGCAGCTTAGAACTTGCCTTCTACAATGAGCAGTTCTTC. Its translation: CASSLELAFYNEQFF. The full variable domain, completed using reference TRBV7-9 and TRBJ2-1, is DTGVSQNPRHKITKRGQNVTFRCDPISEHNRLYWYRQTLGQGPEFLTYFQNEAQLEKSRLLSDRFSAERPKGSFSTLEIQRTEQGDSAMYLCASSLELAFYNEQFFGPGTRLTVL.

V gene TRBV9 combines with J gene TRBJ1-6, with no clear D. Germline-derived CDR1 and CDR2 are SGDLS and YYNGEE. The CDR3 sequence is 14 residues long. Trimming pared 3 bases from V and 8 bases from J, leaving 12 bases between. CDR3: CASSEEAGDSPLHF. In DNA, the CDR3 is TGTGCCAGCAGCGAAGAGGCCGGGGATTCACCCCTCCACTTT.

V and J are TRBV18 and TRBJ1-3; 8 bases map to TRBD1. Per the germline V gene, CDR1 is KGHSH and CDR2 is LQKENI. The V gene end was trimmed by 1 base and the J gene end by 0 bases; junction bases not matched to a gene: 5. This CDR3 has 17 amino acids. This CDR3 reads CASSPRDRIHSGNTIYF. For the CDR3, the DNA is TGTGCCAGCTCACCACGGGACAGGATACACTCTGGAAACACCATATATTTT.